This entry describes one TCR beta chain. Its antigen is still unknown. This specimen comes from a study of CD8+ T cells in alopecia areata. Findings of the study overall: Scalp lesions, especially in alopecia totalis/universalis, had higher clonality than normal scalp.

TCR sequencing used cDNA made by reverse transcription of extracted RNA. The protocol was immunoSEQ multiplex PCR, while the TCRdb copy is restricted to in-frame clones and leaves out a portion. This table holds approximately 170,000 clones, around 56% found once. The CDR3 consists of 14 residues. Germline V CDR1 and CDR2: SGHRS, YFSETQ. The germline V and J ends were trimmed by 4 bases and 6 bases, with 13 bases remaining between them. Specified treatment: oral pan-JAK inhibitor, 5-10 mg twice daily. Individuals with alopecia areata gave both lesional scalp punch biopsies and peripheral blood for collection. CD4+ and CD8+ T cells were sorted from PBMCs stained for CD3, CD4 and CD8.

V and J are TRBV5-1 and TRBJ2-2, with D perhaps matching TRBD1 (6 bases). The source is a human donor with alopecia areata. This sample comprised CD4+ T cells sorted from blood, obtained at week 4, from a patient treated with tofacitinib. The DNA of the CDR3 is TGCGCCAGCAGCGTTCCTTCAGGGGCCGGGGAGCTGTTTTTT. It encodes CASSVPSGAGELFF.